This T cell receptor (beta chain) was captured by sequencing in a study of cytomegalovirus exposure and HLA in healthy donors. It was with 60 Vbeta and 13 Jbeta primers that the PCR ran. Sequencing was performed with immunoSEQ multiplex PCR; in TCRdb, only in-frame clones are kept and a portion is missing. The table lists around 100,000 clones, roughly 79% of them singletons, with about 3.9% in the top ten. This clone was detected only once. This CDR3 contains 16 residues. Germline lookup yields CDR1 SGHTA and CDR2 FQGNSA. V lost 0 bases and J 1 base, leaving 11 bases between the germline ends. The sequencing input was PBMCs. This TCR was recovered from a woman in her sixties or seventies in good health and CMV-seropositive. This chain uses TRBV7-2 with TRBJ2-3; D unclear. The CDR3, as DNA: TGTGCCAGCAGCTTAGCGACTGTCCCTGGCACAGATACGCAGTATTTT. This encodes CASSLATVPGTDTQYF. Full variable domain (rest looked up from reference TRBV7-2 and TRBJ2-3): GAGVSQSPSNKVTEKGKDVELRCDPISGHTALYWYRQSLGQGLEFLIYFQGNSAPDKSGLPSDRFSAERTGGSVSTLTIQRTQQEDSAVYLCASSLATVPGTDTQYFGPGTRLTVL.